This T cell receptor (beta chain) stems from a study of cytomegalovirus exposure and HLA in healthy donors. Study conclusions and caveats: Later analysis reportedly placed an Asian-associated ancestry cluster below the approximately 730-donor mean in N-insertions.

Notes on this clone: Its antigen is not known.

It was with 60 Vbeta and 13 Jbeta primers that the PCR ran. Per the authors' pipeline: The authors later counted roughly 87 million unique TCR beta chains, 9 million to 14 million of them shared. Libraries were prepared by immunoSEQ multiplex PCR; TCRdb keeps only in-frame clonotypes and omits some of them. Clonal size and the V and J genes are those of that table, whereas D and trimming came from the DNA. The sample lists 120,000 to 150,000 clones; roughly four fifths were seen once. Germline-derived CDR1 and CDR2 are SEHNR and FQNEAQ (reference sequence). This CDR3 is 13 amino acids long. Trimming shortened V by 6 bases and J by 4 bases, and 13 bases separated the two germline ends.

The sequenced sample consisted of PBMCs. This clonotype originated in a female donor in good health and CMV-seronegative. The rearrangement uses TRBV7-9 and TRBJ2-7; possibly TRBD2 for D (5 bases). In DNA form, the CDR3 reads TGTGCCAGCAGTCGAACGGGAACATACGAGCAGTACTTC. This translates into CASSRTGTYEQYF.